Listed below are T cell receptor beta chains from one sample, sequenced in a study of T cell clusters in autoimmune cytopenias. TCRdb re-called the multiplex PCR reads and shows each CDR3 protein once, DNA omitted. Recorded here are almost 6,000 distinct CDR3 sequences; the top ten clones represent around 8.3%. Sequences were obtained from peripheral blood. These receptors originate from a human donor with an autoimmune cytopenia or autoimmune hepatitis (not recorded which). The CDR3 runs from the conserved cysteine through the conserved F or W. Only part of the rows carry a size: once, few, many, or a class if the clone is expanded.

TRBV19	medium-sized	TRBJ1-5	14	CASSLTGTNQPQHF
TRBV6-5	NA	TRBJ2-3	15	CASSYGTGSPDTQYF
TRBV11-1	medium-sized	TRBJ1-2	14	CASSHREEGYGYTF
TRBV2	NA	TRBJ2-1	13	CASSLDRDNEQFF
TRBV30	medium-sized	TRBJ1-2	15	CAWSLGDGVGYGYTF
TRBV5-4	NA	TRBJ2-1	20	CASSLWMGQGPKERGNEQFF
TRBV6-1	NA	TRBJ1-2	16	CASSYLTVSDPYGYTF
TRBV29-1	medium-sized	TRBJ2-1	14	CSGLGGGGYNEQFF
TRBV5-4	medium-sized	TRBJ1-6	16	CASSLGHSRPDSPLHF
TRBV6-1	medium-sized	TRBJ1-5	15	CASRDAGAGGQPQHF
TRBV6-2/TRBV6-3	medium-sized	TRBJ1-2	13	CASRDGRPYGYTF
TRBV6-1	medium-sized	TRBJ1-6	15	CASSYTDRRNSPLHF
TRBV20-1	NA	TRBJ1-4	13	CSARVGTGEKLFF
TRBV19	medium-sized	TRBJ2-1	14	CASGGGGSYNEQFF
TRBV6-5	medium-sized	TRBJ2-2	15	CASSEGTTNTGELFF
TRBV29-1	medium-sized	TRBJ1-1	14	CSVVGGDHWAEAFF
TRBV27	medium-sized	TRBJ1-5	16	CASSQYRGRRGQPQHF
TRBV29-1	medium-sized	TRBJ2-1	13	CSAEGLTTNEQFF
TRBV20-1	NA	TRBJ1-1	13	CSARRGMGTEAFF
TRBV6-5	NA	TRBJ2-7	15	CASSFRQPNTYEQYF
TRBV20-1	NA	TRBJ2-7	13	CSASGQTTYEQYF
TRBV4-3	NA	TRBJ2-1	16	CASSQDPAATYNEQFF
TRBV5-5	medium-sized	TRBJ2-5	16	CASSFGGYPSGETQYF